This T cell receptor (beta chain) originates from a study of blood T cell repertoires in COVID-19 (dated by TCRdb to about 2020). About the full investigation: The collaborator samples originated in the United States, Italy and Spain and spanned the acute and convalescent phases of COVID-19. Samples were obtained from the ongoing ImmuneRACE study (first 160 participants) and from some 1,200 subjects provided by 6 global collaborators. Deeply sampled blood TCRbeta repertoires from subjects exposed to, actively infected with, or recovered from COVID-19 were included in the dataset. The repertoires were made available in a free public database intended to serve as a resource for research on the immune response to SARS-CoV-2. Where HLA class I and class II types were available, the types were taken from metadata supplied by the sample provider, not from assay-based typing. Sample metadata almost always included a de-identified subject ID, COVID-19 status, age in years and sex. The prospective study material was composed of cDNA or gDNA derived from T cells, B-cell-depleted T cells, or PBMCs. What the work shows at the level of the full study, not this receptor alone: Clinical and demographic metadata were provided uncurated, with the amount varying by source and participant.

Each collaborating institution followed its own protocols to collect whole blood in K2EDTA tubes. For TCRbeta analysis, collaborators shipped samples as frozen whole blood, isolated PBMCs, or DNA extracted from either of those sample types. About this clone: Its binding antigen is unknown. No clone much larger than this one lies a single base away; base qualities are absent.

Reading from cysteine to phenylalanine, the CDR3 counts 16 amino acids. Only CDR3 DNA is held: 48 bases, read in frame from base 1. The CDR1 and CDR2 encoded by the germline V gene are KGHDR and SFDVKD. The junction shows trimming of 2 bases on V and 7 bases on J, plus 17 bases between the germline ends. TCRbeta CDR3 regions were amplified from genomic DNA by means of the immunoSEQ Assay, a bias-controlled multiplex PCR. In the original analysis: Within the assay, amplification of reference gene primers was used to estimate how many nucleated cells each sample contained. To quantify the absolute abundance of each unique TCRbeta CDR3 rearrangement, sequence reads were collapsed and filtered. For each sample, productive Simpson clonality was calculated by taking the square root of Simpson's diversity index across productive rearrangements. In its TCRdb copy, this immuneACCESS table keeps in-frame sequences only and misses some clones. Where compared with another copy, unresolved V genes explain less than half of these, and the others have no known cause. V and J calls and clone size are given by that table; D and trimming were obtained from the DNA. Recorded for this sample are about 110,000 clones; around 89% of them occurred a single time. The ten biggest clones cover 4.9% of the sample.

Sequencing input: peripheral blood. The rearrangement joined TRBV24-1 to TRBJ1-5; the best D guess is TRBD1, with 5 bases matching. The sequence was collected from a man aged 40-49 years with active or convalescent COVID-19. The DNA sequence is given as TGTGCCACCAGTGATTCGGGTTGGGGGGAGGGACAGCCCCAGCATTTT. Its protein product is CATSDSGWGEGQPQHF.